This record looks at one TCR beta chain sequence and its context. This CDR3 is 15 amino acids long. Trimming cost V 3 bases and J 2 bases, with 14 bases left between them. The germline CDR1 and CDR2 sequences are SGHTA and FQGNSA. This record comes from a study of CD8+CD57+ T cells in acquired aplastic anemia. Study-level information: Across the sorted CD4+ and CD8+ cells, DNA amounts averaged roughly 3.5 ug.

The study profiled TCR beta VDJ and CDR3 using genomic DNA as template. TCRdb analysed the reads with MiXCR anew, one entry per CDR3 protein. Among 150,000 to 200,000 distinct CDR3 sequences, around 65% were seen once, and the ten largest hold around 46%. The sample comprised sorted CD4+, CD8+, or CD8+CD57+ T cells (not recorded which) from PBMCs. The sequence came from a human donor with severe aplastic anemia or a healthy control (not recorded which). The rearrangement uses TRBV7-2 and TRBJ2-7; D is perhaps TRBD1 (5 bases). The CDR3 reads CASSFLDSFTYEQYF. CDR3 coding DNA: TGTGCCAGCAGCTTCCTAGACAGCTTTACCTACGAGCAGTACTTC.